This entry concerns a single TCR beta chain. Antigen specificity is unknown. These data come from a study of shared clonotypes between healthy human individuals. Overall study: Plates per donor: three CD4 naive, three CD4 memory, two CD8 naive, one CD8 memory.

V lost 5 bases to trimming and J lost 4 bases; unmatched junction nucleotides: 3. This CDR3 is built from 14 residues. Germline CDR1 reads LNHDA; CDR2 reads SQIVND (reference sequence). Study-level results: A handful of donors shared about 5% of their naive CD4 clonotypes.

Deep-level running was used for the assay. The method was immunoSEQ multiplex PCR; TCRdb's version includes in-frame clones alone and lacks a portion of them. The repertoire holds 600,000 to 750,000 clones, with 55% to 80% as singletons. The V and J genes are TRBV19 and TRBJ1-5, with 9 bases lining up with TRBD1. The sequencing input was memory CD4+ T cells sorted from blood. Subset in this sample: CD45RA-negative fraction. This TCR came from a woman under 40 in good health. The CDR3 loop reads CASSLGTGNQPQHF. The CDR3 bases are TGTGCCAGTAGTCTCGGGACAGGGAATCAGCCCCAGCATTTT.